The sequence of this T cell receptor beta chain was determined in a study of T-cell memory formation after mild COVID-19. At the level of the study: Largely, TCR clusters stayed within a single donor. Broader study findings: Several responding clones turned up in pre-infection memory, indicating that cross-reactive memory may have taken part. Day 15 to 85 contracting clones showed balanced CD4/CD8; later expanders leaned CD4+.

5'RACE with constant-segment primers yielded barcoded, UMI-tagged TCR alpha and TCR beta cDNA libraries. TCRdb re-analysed the 5' RACE reads in MiXCR, keeping a single row per CDR3 protein. Here the sample spans about 340,000 distinct CDR3 sequences, around 15% being singletons. This clonotype appeared a few times. Its matching antigen is unknown. Sequenced input: PBMCs or a T cell subset sorted from them (not recorded which). The source of this sequence is a man aged 18 to 29 who had mild COVID-19 (a few samples of this study predate the infection). Cell type and time point are not known.

The CDR3 spells CASSQYYVGTSGGSYTQYF. The CDR3 DNA sequence: TGCGCCAGCAGCCAATACTATGTCGGGACTAGCGGGGGGTCTTATACGCAGTATTTT. The rearrangement joins TRBV4-1 to TRBJ2-3; TRBD2 aligns across 15 bases. Germline V gene lookup returns CDR1 MGHRA and CDR2 YSYEKL. The CDR3 runs 19 residues. Losses at the gene ends were 2 bases for V and 7 bases for J; bases not matched to a gene: 13.